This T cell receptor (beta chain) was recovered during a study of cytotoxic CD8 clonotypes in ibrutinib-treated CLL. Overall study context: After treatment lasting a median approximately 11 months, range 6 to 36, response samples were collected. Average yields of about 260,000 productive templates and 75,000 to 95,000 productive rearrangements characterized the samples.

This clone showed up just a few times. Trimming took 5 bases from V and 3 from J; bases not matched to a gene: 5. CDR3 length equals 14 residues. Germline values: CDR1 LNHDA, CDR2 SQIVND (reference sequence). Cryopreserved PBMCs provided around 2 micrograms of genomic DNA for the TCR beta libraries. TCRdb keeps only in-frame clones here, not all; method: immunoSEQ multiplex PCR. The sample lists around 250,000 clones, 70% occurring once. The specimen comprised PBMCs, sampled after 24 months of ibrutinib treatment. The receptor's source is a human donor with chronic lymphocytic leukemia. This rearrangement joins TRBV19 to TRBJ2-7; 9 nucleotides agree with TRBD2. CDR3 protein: CASSFRTSDYEQYF. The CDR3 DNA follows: TGTGCCAGTAGTTTCCGGACTAGCGACTACGAGCAGTACTTC.